Shown below are 7 T cell receptor beta chains from a single sample sequenced in a study of CD8+CD57+ T cells in acquired aplastic anemia. Selection for sequencing was limited to patients who had shown CD8+CD57+ cell expansion by flow cytometry. TCR beta VDJ and CDR3 profiling used genomic DNA as template. TCRdb reprocessed the reads with MiXCR, giving one entry per CDR3 protein. The sample contains 150,000 to 170,000 distinct CDR3 sequences, less than 60% of which appear only once. Material: sorted CD4+, CD8+, or CD8+CD57+ T cells (not recorded which) from PBMCs. Source of these receptors: a human donor with aplastic anemia.

This clonotype was found once. The rearrangement uses TRBV11-1 and TRBJ2-7; 10 nucleotides match TRBD1. The ends lost 5 bases at V and 2 bases at J; junction bases unmatched: 9. This CDR3 is 16 amino acids long. Germline V CDR1 and CDR2: SGHAT, FQDESV (reference sequence). In nucleotides, the CDR3 is TGTGCCAGCAGCCACAGGATCGGGACAGGGGCCTACGAGCAGTACTTC. Translation gives CASSHRIGTGAYEQYF.

The chain couples TRBV7-8 to TRBJ2-7, with 10 bases identical to TRBD1. The ends lost 0 bases at V and 2 bases at J; junction bases unmatched: 1. The germline V gene encodes CDR1 SGHVS and CDR2 FQNEAQ. This CDR3 has 15 residues. The CDR3 sequence is CASSLAGQGAYEQYF. CDR3 coding DNA: TGTGCCAGCAGCTTAGCCGGACAGGGGGCCTACGAGCAGTACTTC.

For this clonotype: One end of the junction is discordant with germline, which a read error may explain. The V call is TRBV6-4, the J call TRBJ2-7, with 7 bases that match TRBD1. Per germline, CDR1 MRHNA and CDR2 SNTAGT. The CDR3 loop spans 17 amino acids. CDR3 sequence: CAGSNRGRNSLGYEQYF. CDR3 sequence (DNA): TGTGCCGGCAGTAACAGGGGCCGGAATAGCCTCGGCTACGAGCAGTACTTC.

This clonotype was recorded many times. The chain has TRBV2 and TRBJ2-5, with D perhaps matching TRBD2 (6 bases). This CDR3 region has 18 residues. Germline CDR1 reads SNHLY; CDR2 reads FYNNEI. V lost 0 bases and J 5 bases, leaving 22 bases between the germline ends. CDR3 nucleotides: TGTGCCAGCAGTGAAGCGGATATAGCGGACCTAACGAAGGAGACCCAGTACTTC. Amino acid sequence: CASSEADIADLTKETQYF.

The J gene is TRBJ1-2, the V gene TRBV12-3 or TRBV12-4; D not resolved. V shed 0 bases and J shed 4 bases, with 6 bases lying between them. The CDR3 consists of 13 residues. The CDR3: CASSLARSYGYTF. The CDR3 DNA reads TGTGCCAGCAGTTTAGCGCGGTCCTATGGCTACACCTTC.

The chain has TRBV7-9 and TRBJ1-1; no reliable D call. In germline, CDR1 is SEHNR, CDR2 FQNEAQ (reference sequence). The germline V and J ends were trimmed by 2 bases and 7 bases, with 8 bases remaining between them. The CDR3 sequence is 12 residues long. CDR3 in DNA: TGTGCCAGCAGCTTACCTCCGGGTGAAGCTTTCTTT. Translating gives CASSLPPGEAFF.

This clonotype was picked up one time. The chain couples TRBV20-1 to TRBJ1-6; D call uncertain. V dropped 4 bases and J dropped 8 bases, with 12 bases sitting between them. CDR1 DFQATT and CDR2 SNEGSKA come from the germline V gene (reference sequence). The CDR3 length is 13 residues. As DNA, the CDR3 is TGCAGTGCTAAGATGGAGGGAGATTCACCCCTCCACTTT. It specifies CSAKMEGDSPLHF.